These T cell receptor beta chains were read from a single sample in a study of blood T cell repertoires in COVID-19. The protocol was immunoSEQ multiplex PCR, while the TCRdb copy is restricted to in-frame clones and leaves out a portion. The table shows around 300,000 clones, with 88% occurring only once. Sequencing input: PBMCs or T cells enriched from blood (not recorded which). These receptors all stem from a woman between 45 and 60 years old who had recovered from COVID-19. CDR3s include the opening cysteine and the closing phenylalanine or tryptophan. A D gene is named only where the DNA matches it firmly. Not every row has a clone size; where given, it reads once, few, many or a size class.

J gene	D gene	V gene	clone size	CDR3 DNA	CDR3 protein
TRBJ2-5	-	TRBV5-8	-	TGTGCCAGCAGCTTGGCAGGGACTCCTACCCAGTACTTC	CASSLAGTPTQYF
TRBJ1-3	TRBD1	TRBV18	-	TGTGCCAGCTCACCCGGGACAGGGGACGGAAACACCATATATTTT	CASSPGTGDGNTIYF
TRBJ1-5	TRBD1	TRBV9	-	TGTGCCAGCAGCGTAGACGGCAGGGGGTTGCAGCCCCAGCATTTT	CASSVDGRGLQPQHF
TRBJ2-5	-	TRBV15	-	TGTGCCACCAGCACCGGACAGTTCGGGGAGACCCAGTACTTC	CATSTGQFGETQYF
TRBJ1-2	TRBD1	TRBV19	few	TGTGCCAGTAGTATAGCTTGGACAGGGTATGGCTACACCTTC	CASSIAWTGYGYTF
TRBJ1-1	-	TRBV7-6	-	TGTGCCAGCAGCGTAATCGGACAGCCGAACACTGAAGCTTTCTTT	CASSVIGQPNTEAFF
TRBJ2-2	-	TRBV7-2	-	TGTGCCAGCAGGCGGGACGGGGCGACCGGGGAGCTGTTTTTT	CASRRDGATGELFF
TRBJ2-7	TRBD2	TRBV9	-	TGTGCCAGCAGCGTTCAAGCGGGAGGATTCCACGAGCAGTACTTC	CASSVQAGGFHEQYF
TRBJ1-5	-	TRBV28	-	TGTGCCCTCGGGGGGGTCGTCAATCAGCCCCAGCATTTT	CALGGVVNQPQHF
TRBJ1-5	-	TRBV12-3/TRBV12-4	few	TGTGCCAGCAGTCAGGGACAGCCCCAGCATTTT	CASSQGQPQHF